This T cell receptor beta chain was sequenced during a study of shared clonotypes between healthy human individuals. Regarding the study as a whole: Non-shared clonotypes showed lower generation probabilities than clonotypes common to all four donors.

The repertoire was sequenced with immunoSEQ multiplex PCR; TCRdb's copy has only in-frame clones and lacks some. The data contain about 2.1 million clones, 93% of them singletons. As defined, naive CD8 cells were CD45RO-negative and positively selected for CCR7, with terminally differentiated effector memory CD45RA+ cells excluded. A word on this clone: Its antigen is still unknown.

This CDR3 comprises 17 residues. The germline CDR1 and CDR2 sequences are PRHDT and FYEKMQ (reference sequence). V trimming: 0 bases; J trimming: 6 bases; junction bases outside the gene matches: 5. This sequence was found in a young man in good health. Some clones in this sample may be carry-over from other donors' samples. The J gene is TRBJ2-1, the V gene TRBV13, with TRBD2 matching over 13 bases. Sequencing was performed on naive CD8+ T cells from PBMCs. The DNA for the CDR3 is TGTGCCAGCAGCTTAGGTACTAGCGGGAGGGCCTCCAATGAGCAGTTCTTC. Protein: CASSLGTSGRASNEQFF.